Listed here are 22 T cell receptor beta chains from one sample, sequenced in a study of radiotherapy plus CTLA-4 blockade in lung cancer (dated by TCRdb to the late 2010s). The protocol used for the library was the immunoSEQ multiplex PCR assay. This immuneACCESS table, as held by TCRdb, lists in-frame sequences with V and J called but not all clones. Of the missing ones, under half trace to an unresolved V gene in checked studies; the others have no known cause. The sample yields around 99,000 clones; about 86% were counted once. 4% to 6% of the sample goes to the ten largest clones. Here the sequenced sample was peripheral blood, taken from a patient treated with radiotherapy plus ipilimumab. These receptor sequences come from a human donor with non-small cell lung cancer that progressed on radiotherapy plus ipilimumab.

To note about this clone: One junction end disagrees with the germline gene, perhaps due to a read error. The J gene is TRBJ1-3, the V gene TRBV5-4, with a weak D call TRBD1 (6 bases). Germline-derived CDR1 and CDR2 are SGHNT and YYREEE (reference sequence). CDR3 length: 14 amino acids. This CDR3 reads CASSSGQTGDTIYF. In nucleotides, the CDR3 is TGTGCCAGCAGCTCCGGACAGACTGGAGACACCATATATTTT.

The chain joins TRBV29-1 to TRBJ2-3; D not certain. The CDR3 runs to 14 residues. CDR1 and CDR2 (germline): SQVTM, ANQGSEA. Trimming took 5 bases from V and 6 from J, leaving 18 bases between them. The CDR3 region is CSVPLLTARDTQYF. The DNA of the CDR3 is TGCAGCGTTCCCCTTCTGACGGCGAGGGATACGCAGTATTTT.

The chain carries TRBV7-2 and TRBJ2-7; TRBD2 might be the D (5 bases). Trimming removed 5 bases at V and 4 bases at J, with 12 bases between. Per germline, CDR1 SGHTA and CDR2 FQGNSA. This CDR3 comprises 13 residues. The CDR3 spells CASSNPSGYEQYF. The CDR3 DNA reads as TGTGCCAGCAGCAATCCTTCGGGGTACGAGCAGTACTTC.

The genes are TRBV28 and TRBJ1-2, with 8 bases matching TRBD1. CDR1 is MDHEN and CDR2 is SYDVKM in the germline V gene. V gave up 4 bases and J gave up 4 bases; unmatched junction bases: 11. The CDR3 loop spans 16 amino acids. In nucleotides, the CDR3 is TGTGCCAGCAGTTCGCACCCCGGACAGGGCGGCTATGGCTACACCTTC. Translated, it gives CASSSHPGQGGYGYTF.

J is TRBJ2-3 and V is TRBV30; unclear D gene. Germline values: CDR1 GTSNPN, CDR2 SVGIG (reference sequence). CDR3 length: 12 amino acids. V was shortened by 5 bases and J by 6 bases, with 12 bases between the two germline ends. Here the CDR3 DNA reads TGTGCCTGGGGACCCAAAAGGGATACGCAGTATTTT. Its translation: CAWGPKRDTQYF.

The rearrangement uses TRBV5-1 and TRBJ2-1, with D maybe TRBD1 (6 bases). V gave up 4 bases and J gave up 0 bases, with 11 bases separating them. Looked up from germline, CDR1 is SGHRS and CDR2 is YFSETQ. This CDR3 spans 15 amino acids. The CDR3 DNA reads TGCGCCAGCAGCCCGGGACAAAGCTCCTACAATGAGCAGTTCTTC. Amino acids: CASSPGQSSYNEQFF.

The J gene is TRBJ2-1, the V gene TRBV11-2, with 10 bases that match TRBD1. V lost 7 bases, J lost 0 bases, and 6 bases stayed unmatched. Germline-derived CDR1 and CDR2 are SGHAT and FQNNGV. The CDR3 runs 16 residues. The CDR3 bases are TGTGCCAGCACCCTCCGACAGGGGGCCTCCTACAATGAGCAGTTCTTC. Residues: CASTLRQGASYNEQFF.

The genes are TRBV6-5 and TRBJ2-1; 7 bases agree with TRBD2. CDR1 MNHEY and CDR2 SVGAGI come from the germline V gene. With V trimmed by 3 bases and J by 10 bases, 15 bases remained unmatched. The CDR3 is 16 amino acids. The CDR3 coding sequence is TGTGCCAGCAGTTATTTCGGAGCTAGCGGTGGCGGGGAGCAGTTCTTC. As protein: CASSYFGASGGGEQFF.

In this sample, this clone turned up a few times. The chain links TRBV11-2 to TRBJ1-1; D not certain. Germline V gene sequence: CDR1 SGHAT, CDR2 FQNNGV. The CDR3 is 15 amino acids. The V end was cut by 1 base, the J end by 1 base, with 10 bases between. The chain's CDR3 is CASSLVAGRNTEAFF. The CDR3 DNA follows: TGTGCCAGCAGCTTAGTAGCCGGGCGGAACACTGAAGCTTTCTTT. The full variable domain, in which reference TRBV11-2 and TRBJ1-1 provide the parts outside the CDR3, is EAGVAQSPRYKIIEKRQSVAFWCNPISGHATLYWYQQILGQGPKLLIQFQNNGVVDDSQLPKDRFSAERLKGVDSTLKIQPAKLEDSAVYLCASSLVAGRNTEAFFGQGTRLTVV.

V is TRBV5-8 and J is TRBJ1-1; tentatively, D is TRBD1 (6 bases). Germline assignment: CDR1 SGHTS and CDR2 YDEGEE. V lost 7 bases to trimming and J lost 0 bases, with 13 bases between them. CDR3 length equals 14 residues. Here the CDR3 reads CASSLGGMNTEAFF. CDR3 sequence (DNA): TGTGCCAGCTCTCTCGGGGGCATGAACACTGAAGCTTTCTTT.

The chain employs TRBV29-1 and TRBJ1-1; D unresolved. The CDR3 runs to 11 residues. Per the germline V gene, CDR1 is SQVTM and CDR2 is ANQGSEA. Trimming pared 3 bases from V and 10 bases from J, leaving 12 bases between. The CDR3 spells CSVDGGSRAFF. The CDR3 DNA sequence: TGCAGCGTTGATGGAGGGAGTAGAGCTTTCTTT.

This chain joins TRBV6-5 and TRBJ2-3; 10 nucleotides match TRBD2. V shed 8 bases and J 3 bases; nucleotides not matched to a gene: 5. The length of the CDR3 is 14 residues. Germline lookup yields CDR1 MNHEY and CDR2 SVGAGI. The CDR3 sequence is CASRLAGETDTQYF. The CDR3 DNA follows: TGTGCCAGCCGGCTAGCGGGAGAAACAGATACGCAGTATTTT.

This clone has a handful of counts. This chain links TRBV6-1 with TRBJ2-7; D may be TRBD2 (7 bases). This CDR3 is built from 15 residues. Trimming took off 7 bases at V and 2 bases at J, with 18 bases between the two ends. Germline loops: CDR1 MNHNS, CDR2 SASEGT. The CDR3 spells CASTSRGAPPYEQYF. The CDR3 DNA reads TGTGCCAGCACCAGCCGGGGGGCACCCCCCTACGAGCAGTACTTC.

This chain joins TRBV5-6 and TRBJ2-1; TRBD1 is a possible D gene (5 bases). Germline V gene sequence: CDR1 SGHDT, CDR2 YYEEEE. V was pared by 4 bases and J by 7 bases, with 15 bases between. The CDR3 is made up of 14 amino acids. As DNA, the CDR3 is TGTGCCAGCAGCCATCCCGGTGGGGCTAATGAGCAGTTCTTC. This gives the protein CASSHPGGANEQFF. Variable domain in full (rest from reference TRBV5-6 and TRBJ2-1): DAGVTQSPTHLIKTRGQQVTLRCSPKSGHDTVSWYQQALGQGPQFIFQYYEEEERQRGNFPDRFSGHQFPNYSSELNVNALLLGDSALYLCASSHPGGANEQFFGPGTRLTVL.

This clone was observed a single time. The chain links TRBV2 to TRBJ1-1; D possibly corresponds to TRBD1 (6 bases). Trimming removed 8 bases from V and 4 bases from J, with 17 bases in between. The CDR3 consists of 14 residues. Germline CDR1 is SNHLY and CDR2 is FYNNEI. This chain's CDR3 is CASVGGGAGTEAFF. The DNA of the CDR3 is TGTGCCAGCGTCGGGGGGGGCGCAGGCACTGAAGCTTTCTTT.

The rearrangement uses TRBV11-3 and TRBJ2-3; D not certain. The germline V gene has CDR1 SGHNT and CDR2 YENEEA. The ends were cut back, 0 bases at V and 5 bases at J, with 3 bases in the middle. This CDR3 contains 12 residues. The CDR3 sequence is CASSLDRDTQYF. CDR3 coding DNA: TGTGCCAGCAGCTTAGATCGAGATACGCAGTATTTT. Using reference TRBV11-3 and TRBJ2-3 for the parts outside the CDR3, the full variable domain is EAGVVQSPRYKIIEKKQPVAFWCNPISGHNTLYWYLQNLGQGPELLIRYENEEAVDDSQLPKDRFSAERLKGVDSTLKIQPAELGDSAVYLCASSLDRDTQYFGPGTRLTVL.

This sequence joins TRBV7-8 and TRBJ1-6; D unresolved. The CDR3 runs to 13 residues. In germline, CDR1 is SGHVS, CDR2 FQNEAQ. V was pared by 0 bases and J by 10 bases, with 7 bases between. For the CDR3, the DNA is TGTGCCAGCAGCTTAGCGGGTGGATCACCCCTCCACTTT. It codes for CASSLAGGSPLHF.

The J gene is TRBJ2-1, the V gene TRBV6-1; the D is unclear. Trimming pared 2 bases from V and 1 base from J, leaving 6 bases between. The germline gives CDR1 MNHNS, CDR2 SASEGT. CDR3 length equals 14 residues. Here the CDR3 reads CASSELRSYNEQFF. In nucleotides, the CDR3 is TGTGCCAGCAGTGAATTGAGGTCCTACAATGAGCAGTTCTTC.

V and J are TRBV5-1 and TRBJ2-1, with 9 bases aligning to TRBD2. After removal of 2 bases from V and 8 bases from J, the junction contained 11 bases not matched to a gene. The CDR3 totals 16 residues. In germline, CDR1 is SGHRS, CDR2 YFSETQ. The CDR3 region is CASSFKAGGGTDEQFF. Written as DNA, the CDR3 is TGCGCCAGCAGCTTCAAGGCGGGAGGGGGAACGGATGAGCAGTTCTTC.

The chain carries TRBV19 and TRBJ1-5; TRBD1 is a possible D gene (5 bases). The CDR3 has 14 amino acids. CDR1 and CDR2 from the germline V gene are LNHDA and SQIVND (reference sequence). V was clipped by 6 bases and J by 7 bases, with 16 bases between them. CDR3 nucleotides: TGTGCCAGTAGGGTCCCCGGGGGGTTGCAGCCCCAGCATTTT. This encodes CASRVPGGLQPQHF.

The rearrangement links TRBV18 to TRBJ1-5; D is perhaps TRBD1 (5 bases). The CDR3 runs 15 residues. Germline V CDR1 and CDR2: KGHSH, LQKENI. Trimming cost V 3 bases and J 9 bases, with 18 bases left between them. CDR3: CASSPGGEGVRPQHF. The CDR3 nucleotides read TGTGCCAGCTCACCGGGGGGTGAGGGAGTGAGGCCCCAGCATTTT.

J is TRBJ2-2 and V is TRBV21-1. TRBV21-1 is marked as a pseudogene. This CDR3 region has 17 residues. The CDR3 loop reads CASSKERGGPGTGELFF. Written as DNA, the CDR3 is TGTGCCAGCAGCAAAGAAAGAGGGGGGCCGGGCACCGGGGAGCTGTTTTTT.